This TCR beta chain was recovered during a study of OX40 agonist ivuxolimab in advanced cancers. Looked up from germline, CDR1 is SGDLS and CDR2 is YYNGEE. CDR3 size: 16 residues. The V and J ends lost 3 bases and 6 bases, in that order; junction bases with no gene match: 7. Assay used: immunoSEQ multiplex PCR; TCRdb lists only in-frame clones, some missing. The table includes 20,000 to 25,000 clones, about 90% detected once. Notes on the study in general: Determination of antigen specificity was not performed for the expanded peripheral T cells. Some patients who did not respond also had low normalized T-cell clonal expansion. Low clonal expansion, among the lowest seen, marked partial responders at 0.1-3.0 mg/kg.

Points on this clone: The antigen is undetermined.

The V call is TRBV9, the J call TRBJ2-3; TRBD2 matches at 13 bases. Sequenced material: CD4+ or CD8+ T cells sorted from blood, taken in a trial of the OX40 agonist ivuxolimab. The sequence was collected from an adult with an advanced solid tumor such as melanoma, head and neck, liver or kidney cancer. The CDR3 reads CASSGTSGRAPDTQYF. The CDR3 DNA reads TGTGCCAGCAGCGGTACTAGCGGGAGGGCCCCCGATACGCAGTATTTT.